Following are 20 T cell receptor beta chains from one sample sequenced in a study of blood T cells in healthy people across ages. For the second PCR, which ran for roughly 7 to 11 cycles, a sample-barcoded 5' primer and a J-beta primer mix were used. TCRdb re-analysed the 5' RACE reads in MiXCR, keeping a single row per CDR3 protein. Of about 1.6 million distinct CDR3 sequences detected, approximately 32% appear once; the ten largest clones hold roughly 10%. Sample: blood. Every receptor here comes from a woman in her 30s in good health.

The rearrangement links TRBV20-1 to TRBJ2-1; 8 bases line up with TRBD2. Per the germline V gene, CDR1 is DFQATT and CDR2 is SNEGSKA (reference sequence). The trim removed 1 base at V and 4 bases at J, leaving 12 bases unmatched. The CDR3 is 17 amino acids. The CDR3 reads CSARAAGGRGAYNEQFF. DNA of the CDR3: TGCAGTGCTAGAGCAGCGGGTGGGCGGGGGGCGTACAATGAGCAGTTCTTC.

This clonotype was observed a few times. The chain joins TRBV29-1 to TRBJ2-1; D could derive from TRBD1 or TRBD2 (5 bases each). Germline-derived CDR1 and CDR2 are SQVTM and ANQGSEA. This CDR3 region has 14 residues. Trimming shortened V by 0 bases and J by 9 bases, and 15 bases separated the two germline ends. CDR3 region: CSVEDGTGDGEQFF. CDR3 nucleotide sequence: TGCAGCGTTGAAGATGGGACCGGCGACGGTGAGCAGTTCTTC.

This clonotype turned up a few times. V usage is TRBV5-1 and J usage is TRBJ1-4; D unclear. The germline V and J ends were trimmed by 3 bases and 8 bases, with 14 bases remaining between them. Per the germline V gene, CDR1 is SGHRS and CDR2 is YFSETQ. The length of the CDR3 is 14 residues. The CDR3 here is CASSSGGFREKLFF. In nucleotides, the CDR3 is TGCGCCAGCAGCTCCGGAGGTTTTAGGGAAAAACTGTTTTTT.

Points on this clonotype: A clone one base away is much larger, so this may be a read error. The chain recombines TRBV9 with TRBJ2-5; D could derive from TRBD1 or TRBD2 (6 bases each). Germline V lookup: CDR1 SGDLS, CDR2 YYNGEE. The CDR3 loop spans 14 amino acids. V was trimmed by 5 bases and J by 11 bases, leaving 22 bases between them. CDR3 DNA: TGTGCCAGCAGTCCGAGGAGGGGGACCTACGGGCAGTACTTC. It specifies CASSPRRGTYGQYF. Filled out from reference TRBV9 and TRBJ2-5, the complete variable domain reads DSGVTQTPKHLITATGQRVTLRCSPRSGDLSVYWYQQSLDQGLQFLIQYYNGEERAKGNILERFSAQQFPDLHSELNLSSLELGDSALYFCASSPRRGTYGQYFGPGTRLLVL.

To note about this clonotype: A read error may produce the germline difference seen at one junction end. This sequence joins TRBV12-3 or TRBV12-4 and TRBJ1-5; D gene ambiguous. The CDR3 sequence is 15 residues long. The CDR3 bases are TGTACCAGCAGTTTAGGTCTGGTCGGCAATCAGCCCCAGCATTTT. Its translation: CTSSLGLVGNQPQHF.

The V gene is TRBV20-1, the J gene TRBJ2-7; D tentatively fits TRBD1 or TRBD2 (6 bases each). This CDR3 is built from 16 residues. Trimming shortened V by 0 bases and J by 0 bases, and 15 bases separated the two germline ends. The germline CDR1 and CDR2 sequences are DFQATT and SNEGSKA (reference sequence). CDR3 DNA: TGCAGTGCTAGAGACTCGGGGGCACGACTCTCCTACGAGCAGTACTTC. This translates into CSARDSGARLSYEQYF.

This clonotype has just a few counts. The chain is built from TRBV20-1 and TRBJ2-1, with D possibly being TRBD1 or TRBD2 (5 bases each). This CDR3 is 13 amino acids long. Germline V lookup: CDR1 DFQATT, CDR2 SNEGSKA (reference sequence). The V end lost 6 bases, the J end lost 2 bases, and 11 bases lay between the germline ends. The DNA for the CDR3 is TGCAGTGCAAGCGAGGGGCCCTACAATGAGCAGTTCTTC. Protein product: CSASEGPYNEQFF.

The V call is TRBV29-1, the J call TRBJ1-2, with D unresolved. The CDR3 extends over 13 amino acids. V was shortened by 6 bases and J by 2 bases, with 13 bases between the two germline ends. Germline assignment: CDR1 SQVTM and CDR2 ANQGSEA. CDR3 sequence (DNA): TGCAGCGTCCGAGTCGGGGTAAACTATGGCTACACCTTC. Translated, it gives CSVRVGVNYGYTF.

The chain recombines TRBV4-1 with TRBJ1-1, with D possibly TRBD1 on 6 matching bases. Per the germline V gene, CDR1 is MGHRA and CDR2 is YSYEKL. Trimming removed 0 bases at V and 5 bases at J, with 22 bases between. The CDR3 is made up of 18 amino acids. CDR3 sequence (DNA): TGCGCCAGCAGCCAAGAAGACAGGTTGGAGGTATCGAGTACTGAAGCTTTCTTT. It encodes CASSQEDRLEVSSTEAFF.

This clonotype was counted a few times. This rearrangement joins TRBV6-1 to TRBJ2-3, with D unclear. The CDR3 sequence is 11 residues long. Germline V CDR1 and CDR2: MNHNS, SASEGT. Trimming cost V 6 bases and J 5 bases, with 6 bases left between them. CDR3 DNA: TGTGCCAGCAGGGTACAAGATACGCAGTATTTT. It encodes CASRVQDTQYF.

This clonotype came up a few times. The chain carries TRBV27 and TRBJ2-1; the D gene could be TRBD1 or TRBD2 (6 bases each). Trimming left V 1 base short and J 4 bases short, with 8 bases between. This CDR3 is built from 14 residues. The V gene's germline CDR1 is MNHEY and CDR2 SMNVEV (reference sequence). Here the CDR3 reads CASSLWGAYNEQFF. In DNA form, the CDR3 reads TGTGCCAGCAGTTTATGGGGGGCATACAATGAGCAGTTCTTC.

In the case of this clonotype: Its ends do not fully match the called genes, so a read error is possible. The rearrangement links TRBV7-9 to TRBJ2-1; TRBD2 matches at 12 bases. The CDR3 runs to 17 residues. Germline V gene lookup returns CDR1 SEHNR and CDR2 FQNEAQ (reference sequence). CDR3 region: CASSSSRLAGDYNGQFF. CDR3 coding DNA: TGTGCCAGCAGCTCTAGTAGACTAGCGGGGGACTACAATGGGCAGTTCTTC. Complete variable domain (other parts from reference TRBV7-9 and TRBJ2-1): DTGVSQNPRHKITKRGQNVTFRCDPISEHNRLYWYRQTLGQGPEFLTYFQNEAQLEKSRLLSDRFSAERPKGSFSTLEIQRTEQGDSAMYLCASSSSRLAGDYNGQFFGPGTRLTVL.

This chain links TRBV9 with TRBJ2-7; 11 nucleotides match TRBD2. CDR1 SGDLS and CDR2 YYNGEE come from the germline V gene. This CDR3 is built from 15 residues. The V gene end was trimmed by 4 bases and the J gene end by 5 bases; junction bases not matched to a gene: 8. CDR3 amino acids: CASSYTSGSFDEQYF. CDR3 nucleotides: TGTGCCAGCAGCTATACTAGCGGGAGTTTCGACGAGCAGTACTTC.

The chain recombines TRBV21-1 with TRBJ1-4; the D call TRBD1 from the table was never checked on the DNA. TRBV21-1 counts as a pseudogene. The CDR3 contains 15 residues. As DNA, the CDR3 is TGTGCCAGCAGCAAAGACAAGGACAGGGAGGAAAAACTGTTTTTT. This translates into CASSKDKDREEKLFF.

This clonotype was counted a few times. V and J are TRBV7-8 and TRBJ2-3; 7 nucleotides align to TRBD2. The CDR3 length is 17 residues. Germline CDR1 SGHVS, CDR2 FQNEAQ. V was clipped by 3 bases and J by 0 bases; unmatched bases: 9. Here the CDR3 DNA reads TGTGCCAGCAGCTTTTCTATAGCGGGCCCAAGCACAGATACGCAGTATTTT. Residues: CASSFSIAGPSTDTQYF.

This chain links TRBV6-1 with TRBJ2-1, with 16 bases that match TRBD2. The length of the CDR3 is 18 residues. The V gene end was trimmed by 5 bases and the J gene end by 4 bases; junction bases not matched to a gene: 8. CDR1 and CDR2 (germline): MNHNS, SASEGT. CDR3 coding DNA: TGTGCCAGCAGTCCCAGGGGACTAGCGGGAGGGAATTACAATGAGCAGTTCTTC. Translation: CASSPRGLAGGNYNEQFF.

This rearrangement joins TRBV5-1 to TRBJ1-2; 7 bases align to TRBD1. Germline CDR1 and CDR2: SGHRS and YFSETQ. The CDR3 contains 15 residues. With V trimmed by 5 bases and J by 2 bases, 9 bases remained unmatched. The CDR3 DNA reads TGCGCCAGCAGTTCCACAGGGGAGGAGAACTATGGCTACACCTTC. Encoded protein: CASSSTGEENYGYTF.

The gene calls are TRBV5-1 and TRBJ2-1; D may correspond to TRBD1 or TRBD2 (6 bases each). CDR3 length: 15 residues. Trimming took off 1 base at V and 8 bases at J, with 16 bases between the two ends. Per the germline V gene, CDR1 is SGHRS and CDR2 is YFSETQ. CDR3 sequence reads: CASSLRGSQGYEQFF. The DNA of the CDR3 is TGCGCCAGCAGCTTGCGGGGGAGCCAGGGGTATGAGCAGTTCTTC.

As concerns this clonotype: A much larger clonotype is one base distant, so this may be a read error. V is TRBV29-1 and J is TRBJ2-1, with TRBD1 as a possible D gene (6 bases). The CDR3 consists of 12 residues. Germline assignment: CDR1 SQVTM and CDR2 ANQGSEA. This CDR3 is CSVGQGINVQFF. For the CDR3, the DNA is TGCAGCGTTGGGCAGGGGATTAATGTGCAGTTCTTC.

This clonotype showed up just a few times. The V gene is TRBV20-1, the J gene TRBJ1-2; 7 bases are a match to TRBD1. The CDR3 is 12 amino acids. CDR1 and CDR2 (germline): DFQATT, SNEGSKA (reference sequence). The V gene end was trimmed by 5 bases and the J gene end by 7 bases; junction bases not matched to a gene: 7. The CDR3 DNA reads as TGCAGTGCTCGGGACAGCACACGTGGCTACACCTTC. It translates to CSARDSTRGYTF.